These 3 T cell receptor beta chains share one sample of origin, sequenced in a study of cytomegalovirus exposure and HLA in healthy donors. In the PCR, 60 Vbeta and 13 Jbeta primers were used. Using immunoSEQ multiplex PCR, the repertoire was profiled, and TCRdb retains in-frame clones only, with some absent. Here the sample spans some 120,000 clones, around 61% being singletons. The material sequenced was PBMCs. The receptors stem from a woman between 25 and 40 years old in good health and CMV-seronegative.

J is TRBJ1-1 and V is TRBV11-2; D remains ambiguous. The CDR3 has 13 residues. With 10 bases removed from V and 1 base from J, the gap between germline ends came to 13 bases. CDR1 and CDR2 from the germline V gene are SGHAT and FQNNGV. The CDR3 nucleotides read TGTGCCACCGAGCTCCGGGGGAACACTGAAGCTTTCTTT. As protein: CATELRGNTEAFF.

The table lists this clone with a few counts. The rearrangement uses TRBV4-3 and TRBJ1-1; the match to TRBD1 covers 7 bases. The junction had 3 bases not matched to a gene; V was cut back by 0 bases and J by 8 bases. The germline V gene has CDR1 LGHNA and CDR2 YSLEER. There are 13 residues in the CDR3. The DNA for the CDR3 is TGCGCCAGCAGCCAAGATAGGACAGGAGAAGCTTTCTTT. Translated: CASSQDRTGEAFF.

The chain uses TRBV2 and TRBJ2-1; the match to TRBD1 covers 8 bases. Germline CDR1 SNHLY, CDR2 FYNNEI. The CDR3 has 14 amino acids. With V trimmed by 8 bases and J by 5 bases, 8 bases remained unmatched. In nucleotides, the CDR3 is TGTGCCAGCCACGGGACAGGAATACACAATGAGCAGTTCTTC. Translation: CASHGTGIHNEQFF.